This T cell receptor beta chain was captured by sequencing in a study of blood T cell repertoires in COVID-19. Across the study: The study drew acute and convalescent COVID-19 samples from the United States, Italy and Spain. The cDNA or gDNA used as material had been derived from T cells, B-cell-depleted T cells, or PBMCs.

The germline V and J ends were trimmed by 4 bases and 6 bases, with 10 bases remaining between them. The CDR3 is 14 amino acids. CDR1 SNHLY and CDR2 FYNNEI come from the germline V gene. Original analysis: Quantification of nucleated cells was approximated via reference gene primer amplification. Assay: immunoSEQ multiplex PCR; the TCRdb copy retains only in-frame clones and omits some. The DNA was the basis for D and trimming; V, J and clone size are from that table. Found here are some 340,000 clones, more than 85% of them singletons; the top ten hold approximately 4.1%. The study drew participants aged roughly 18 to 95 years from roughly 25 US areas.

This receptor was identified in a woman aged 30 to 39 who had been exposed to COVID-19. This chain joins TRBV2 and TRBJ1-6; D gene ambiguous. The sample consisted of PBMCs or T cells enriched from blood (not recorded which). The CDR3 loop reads CASSVREFNSPLHF. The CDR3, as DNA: TGTGCCAGCAGTGTCCGGGAGTTTAATTCACCCCTCCACTTT.